Sequencing of this T cell receptor (beta chain) was carried out in a study of CD8+ T cells in alopecia areata. Study overall: Tofacitinib lasted 6 to 18 months, then 6 months off drug.

After isolation, RNA underwent reverse transcription to generate cDNA as the sequencing template. TCRdb's copy holds only in-frame clones and misses some; the assay was immunoSEQ multiplex PCR. The profile shows 150,000 to 200,000 clones, less than 80% of them singletons. This clone was seen more than once but under ten times. Its antigen is undetermined. From alopecia areata patients, lesional scalp punch biopsies and peripheral blood were collected. The V end lost 4 bases, the J end lost 10 bases, and 16 bases lay between the germline ends. CDR1 and CDR2 (germline): SEHNR, FQNEAQ (reference sequence). The length of the CDR3 is 13 residues. Points from the study as a whole: Sequencing of scalp samples also includes resident alphabeta T cells from normal skin.

V and J are TRBV7-9 and TRBJ1-2; D unclear. This TCR was recovered from a human donor with alopecia areata. The sequencing here drew on CD8+ T cells sorted from blood, taken at week 0. The CDR3 region is CASSYGKPVDYTF. In DNA, the CDR3 is TGTGCCAGCAGCTACGGGAAGCCGGTGGACTACACCTTC.